The sequence of this T cell receptor (beta chain) was determined in a study of CD8 T cells in ankylosing spondylitis (dated by TCRdb to the late 2010s). For the wider study: The study profiled T cell receptor beta repertoires in healthy donors and ankylosing spondylitis patients to find disease-linked TCR variants. The full study cohort comprised some 27 ankylosing spondylitis patients and approximately 100 healthy donors. Peripheral blood was sampled, and synovial fluid was also collected from ankylosing spondylitis patients. The paper's findings and limits, for the study overall: A TCR beta motif of 7 or 8 highly homologous amino acid variants appeared characteristic of blood from ankylosing spondylitis patients. Some of the motif variants had been reported before in the synovial fluid and blood of reactive arthritis patients, a finding that suggests common disease-initiation mechanisms. The disease-linked clones were reported to be significantly enriched in matched synovial fluid samples from ankylosing spondylitis patients. The disease-linked clones showed a CD8+ phenotype and occurred at relatively low frequencies in peripheral blood.

Data came from an Illumina HiSeq 2500. Quantitative 5'-RACE with molecular barcodes was used to prepare TCR beta libraries. The authors processed their data as follows. To identify disease-linked TCR variants, a new computational method was used, one built on a probabilistic model of VDJ rearrangement. The public reads were reprocessed in TCRdb via fastp at Q25 and MiXCR, keeping in-frame beta chains. For every CDR3 protein sequence, its rows merge into one entry that carries the most common genes and DNA. The V and J calls and clone size are TCRdb's, not the authors'. The sample records about 750,000 distinct CDR3 sequences, around a fifth of which are singletons. The top ten clonotypes cover 19% of the sample. The sample holds a few counts of this clonotype. It lacks a known antigen. Base qualities are not at hand, and no much larger clone is one base apart. Sequencing was carried out using blood, either unsorted or a sorted T cell fraction (not recorded which). The TCR originated in a male donor with ankylosing spondylitis.

In nucleotides, the sequence is TGTGCCAGCAGATCTACAGAGAACACTGAAGCTTTCTTT. The resulting protein is CASRSTENTEAFF. The chain was built from TRBV12-3 or TRBV12-4 and TRBJ1-1; no D gene call is confident. Including cysteine and phenylalanine, the CDR3 has 13 amino acids. Just CDR3 DNA is preserved here, 39 bases in frame from base 1. The V and J ends are trimmed by 6 bases and 1 base, leaving 9 bases between them.